The 18 T cell receptor beta chains presented below share a single source sample, sequenced in a study of cytomegalovirus exposure and HLA in healthy donors. The table came from immunoSEQ multiplex PCR; TCRdb's copy has only in-frame clones and leaves some out. The table records 160,000 or so clones, 85% to 90% of them present only once. The sequenced sample consisted of PBMCs. The receptor set was obtained from a man younger than 35 in good health and CMV-seronegative.

The chain uses TRBV5-4 and TRBJ1-4; maybe TRBD1 (6 bases). Germline assignment: CDR1 SGHNT and CDR2 YYREEE (reference sequence). Between the trimmed V and J ends, which lost 1 base and 5 bases, there was a span of 9 bases. The CDR3 loop spans 14 amino acids. CDR3 sequence (DNA): TGTGCCAGCAGCTTGAAACAGGGAAATGAAAAACTGTTTTTT. Translating gives CASSLKQGNEKLFF.

The chain couples TRBV19 to TRBJ2-2; 14 bases map to TRBD2. The V gene end was trimmed by 9 bases and the J gene end by 6 bases; junction bases not matched to a gene: 15. Germline loops: CDR1 LNHDA, CDR2 SQIVND (reference sequence). The CDR3 length is 18 residues. DNA for the CDR3: TGTGCCAGCCGTCTGGGACTAGCGGGGGAGGTAGGGTCCGGGGAGCTGTTTTTT. It codes for CASRLGLAGEVGSGELFF. The full variable domain, with the rest looked up from reference TRBV19 and TRBJ2-2, is DGGITQSPKYLFRKEGQNVTLSCEQNLNHDAMYWYRQDPGQGLRLIYYSQIVNDFQKGDIAEGYSVSREKKESFPLTVTSAQKNPTAFYLCASRLGLAGEVGSGELFFGEGSRLTVL.

The V call is TRBV15, the J call TRBJ2-7, with 13 nucleotides matching TRBD2. After removal of 1 base from V and 3 bases from J, the junction contained 3 bases not matched to a gene. CDR1 LNHNV and CDR2 YYDKDF come from the germline V gene (reference sequence). The CDR3 runs 16 residues. The CDR3 region has the DNA TGTGCCACCAGCAGAGGCGGACTAGCGGGAGTCTACGAGCAGTACTTC. Its translation: CATSRGGLAGVYEQYF.

As to this clone: This likely comes from a read error, as the CDR3 has no conserved phenylalanine or tryptophan at its end. The limits of the CDR3 on the DNA are not certain, so only TCRdb's listed CDR3 is given. The CDR3 loop is CASGNLAGWFL. The chain couples TRBV2 to TRBJ2-7; the table's D call, TRBD2, has no DNA check behind it. Germline CDR1 reads SNHLY; CDR2 reads FYNNEI. The CDR3 extends over 11 residues, inclusive of both ends.

This chain uses TRBV5-5 with TRBJ2-2, with a weak D call TRBD1 (6 bases). Germline V gene data show CDR1 as SGHKS and CDR2 as YYEKEE (reference sequence). The CDR3 spans 14 residues. Trimming removed 7 bases from V and 1 base from J, with 11 bases in between. The DNA of the CDR3 is TGTGCCAGCGGACAGCAGGGGAACACCGGGGAGCTGTTTTTT. Amino acid sequence: CASGQQGNTGELFF.

DNA for the CDR3: TGCAGCGTTGAATACTCCGGGAGAGCTTTCTTT. This encodes CSVEYSGRAFF. The rearrangement uses TRBV29-1 and TRBJ1-1; D remains ambiguous. Germline CDR1 reads SQVTM; CDR2 reads ANQGSEA. The CDR3 totals 11 residues. V was shortened by 2 bases and J by 10 bases, with 11 bases between the two germline ends.

The rearrangement uses TRBV6-5 and TRBJ1-1; weak D call: TRBD1 (6 bases). With 0 bases removed from V and 2 bases from J, the gap between germline ends came to 10 bases. The V gene's germline CDR1 is MNHEY and CDR2 SVGAGI. The CDR3 loop spans 15 amino acids. CDR3 residues: CASSYSIGGNTEAFF. The CDR3 bases are TGTGCCAGCAGTTACTCGATAGGGGGAAACACTGAAGCTTTCTTT.

The rearrangement uses TRBV2 and TRBJ1-3; 7 bases align to TRBD1. Germline V gives CDR1 SNHLY, CDR2 FYNNEI. The CDR3 is 15 amino acids. Losses at the gene ends were 7 bases for V and 0 bases for J; bases not matched to a gene: 6. CDR3 sequence (DNA): TGTGCCAGCATTACAGGGGCCCTCTCTGGAAACACCATATATTTT. Protein sequence: CASITGALSGNTIYF.

The chain links TRBV30 to TRBJ2-5, with D possibly matching TRBD1 (6 bases). Germline V lookup: CDR1 GTSNPN, CDR2 SVGIG (reference sequence). CDR3 length: 13 residues. V lost 4 bases and J lost 5, with 14 bases in between. CDR3 bases: TGTGCCTGGATTCCCTGGGGGCGGGAGACCCAGTACTTC. Translated, it gives CAWIPWGRETQYF.

This CDR3 is CASSYSGAGGPNEQFF. In DNA form, the CDR3 reads TGTGCCAGCAGTTACTCTGGAGCGGGAGGGCCCAATGAGCAGTTCTTC. The rearrangement uses TRBV6-5 and TRBJ2-1, with 10 nucleotides matching TRBD2. Per the germline V gene, CDR1 is MNHEY and CDR2 is SVGAGI. CDR3 length: 16 amino acids. The ends lost 0 bases at V and 6 bases at J; junction bases unmatched: 5.

The chain recombines TRBV28 with TRBJ1-5; D is perhaps TRBD1 (5 bases). The CDR3 extends over 14 amino acids. Germline CDR1 and CDR2: MDHEN and SYDVKM. The ends were cut back, 3 bases at V and 7 bases at J, with 13 bases in the middle. The CDR3 DNA follows: TGTGCCAGCAGTTTCAGGGCCCTAACCCAGCCCCAGCATTTT. Protein: CASSFRALTQPQHF.

In this sample, this clone turned up once. Other DNA sequences within the sample encode an identical CDR3. The chain uses TRBV5-1 and TRBJ2-2; D may be TRBD1 (5 bases). Deletions cut 4 bases from V and 1 base from J, with 8 bases between. This CDR3 contains 14 residues. The germline gives CDR1 SGHRS, CDR2 YFSETQ. As DNA, the CDR3 is TGCGCCAGCAGCCCCGGACAGAACACCGGGGAGCTGTTTTTT. It yields the protein CASSPGQNTGELFF.

This clone has only one observation. V and J are TRBV27 and TRBJ1-6; unclear D gene. This CDR3 contains 17 residues. V was clipped by 5 bases and J by 0 bases, with 14 bases between them. Germline assignment: CDR1 MNHEY and CDR2 SMNVEV (reference sequence). The CDR3 DNA reads as TGTGCCAGCAGTCCCACCTTTTCGGTCTCCTATAATTCACCCCTCCACTTT. Translating gives CASSPTFSVSYNSPLHF.

The chain's CDR3 is CASRGQGLYEQYV. The CDR3 DNA reads TGTGCCAGCAGAGGACAGGGACTCTACGAGCAGTACGTC. J is TRBJ2-7 and V is TRBV6-1; TRBD1 matches at 8 bases. Looked up from germline, CDR1 is MNHNS and CDR2 is SASEGT. The trim removed 6 bases at V and 3 bases at J, leaving 4 bases unmatched. The CDR3 covers 13 residues.

This clone was detected only once. The genes are TRBV5-6 and TRBJ2-7; a possible D gene is TRBD2 (6 bases). The CDR3 contains 15 residues. Germline V CDR1 and CDR2: SGHDT, YYEEEE. V was cut by 3 bases and J by 7 bases, with 20 bases left in between. The CDR3 reads CASSWRGIEPGEQYF. The CDR3 DNA follows: TGTGCCAGCAGCTGGCGCGGGATAGAGCCTGGGGAGCAGTACTTC.

The V call is TRBV7-2, the J call TRBJ1-2, with TRBD1 identical over 7 bases. Germline V lookup: CDR1 SGHTA, CDR2 FQGNSA. CDR3 length: 16 amino acids. V shed 2 bases and J 4 bases; nucleotides not matched to a gene: 10. The CDR3 loop reads CASSLPLDRAIYGYTF. The CDR3 DNA follows: TGTGCCAGCAGCTTACCCTTAGACAGGGCGATCTATGGCTACACCTTC.

The chain is built from TRBV27 and TRBJ1-3, with TRBD1 identical over 8 bases. Per germline, CDR1 MNHEY and CDR2 SMNVEV (reference sequence). Unmatched junction bases numbered 9, after V lost 6 bases and J lost 8 bases. This CDR3 contains 14 residues. The CDR3 region has the DNA TGTGCCAGCAGGCTCAGGGGGCTAGGGGACACCATATATTTT. This gives the protein CASRLRGLGDTIYF.

The chain links TRBV5-1 to TRBJ1-2; perhaps TRBD1 as D (6 bases). In germline, CDR1 is SGHRS, CDR2 YFSETQ. V was cut by 4 bases and J by 2 bases, with 18 bases left in between. This CDR3 contains 16 residues. The CDR3 is CASSLDTDSVNYGYTF. CDR3 nucleotide sequence: TGCGCCAGCAGCCTGGACACGGACAGTGTGAACTATGGCTACACCTTC.